Included here is one T cell receptor beta chain sequence, with context. This clone was detected only a few times. Its specific antigen is unknown. Base qualities are not recorded, but no much larger clone differs from it by a single base. Libraries came from the immunoSEQ multiplex PCR assay. For the multiplex PCR, a mixture combining 60 forward primers for TCR Vbeta segments and 13 reverse primers for TCR Jbeta segments was used. Amplification of the CDR3 region of rearranged TCR beta genes was performed with a multiplex PCR assay on genomic DNA. The amplified TCR beta libraries were sequenced on the Illumina HiSeq System as 87-base-pair reads. The study's processing was this. In a later analysis, tens of millions of unique TCR beta chains were counted across the 690 or so repertoires, and approximately 9.9 million of these chains were shared by at least two donors. A nearest-neighbor algorithm error-corrected the raw reads and collapsed the reads into unique sequences, merging closely related sequences to remove PCR and sequencing errors. V, D and J gene segments were assigned by aligning CDR3 sequences to IMGT reference sequences. For a sequence to be retained, a match of at least six nucleotides was required to both a V gene segment and a J gene segment. Rearrangements were classified as productive when the CDR3 lacked stop codons and remained in frame with V and J, and all other rearrangements were classified as non-productive. CDR3 was defined according to IMGT convention as the region running from the second conserved V-encoded cysteine to the conserved J-encoded phenylalanine. The earlier analysis of about 610 of the donors excluded sequences that lacked an unambiguous match to a single V gene segment. An earlier analysis of some 500 of the donors classified V segments as functional when productive rearrangements were above 56.7% and as segregating when the standard deviation between donors was above 5%. A statistical classification framework was built for diagnosing cytomegalovirus status from the catalog of TCR beta chain sequences. V and J gene assignment, in a later analysis, came from comparing TCR nucleotide sequences with IMGT/GENE-DB human TR gene sequences. Using the TCRdist pipeline, a later analysis assigned CDR3 sequences along with most-parsimonious VDJ recombination scenarios. In a later analysis, every TCR beta chain was defined by the combination of its CDR3 amino acid sequence and its V-gene family, and reads without a unique V-gene family were dropped. A later analysis removed roughly 590 highly shared, low-generation-probability nucleotide sequences to deal with suspected cross-contamination and a sequencing artifact. For each public chain, a later analysis derived a clonal expansion index from normalized ranks of inferred template counts within each repertoire. Generation probabilities in a later analysis came from a VDJ recombination model fitted to out-of-frame rearrangements, and those results were checked against IGoR. In a later analysis, hypergeometric tests were used to score TCR-TCR, TCR-HLA and TCR-CMV co-occurrence, with a repertoire-size bias correction applied to TCR pairs. In a later analysis, false discovery rates were estimated by permuting HLA or CMV assignments 20 times. In a later analysis, co-occurring TCRs were grouped using DBSCAN, and TCRdist sequence similarity was added for clustering within HLA-allele-positive subsets. Repertoires with fewer than 30,000 or more than 120,000 public chains were left out of co-occurrence clustering, as were about 5 repertoires with anomalous nucleotide sharing. Entries here come from immuneACCESS through TCRdb and include only in-frame sequences with V and J called. Some clones fail to appear in such tables; in the studies checked, an unresolved V gene covers under half of the shortfall, and the cause of the remainder is unknown. V and J calls plus clone size are reproduced from that table; the DNA served to infer D and trimming. The sample table lists 200,000 to 250,000 clones, 76% of them with a count of one. The top ten clonotypes cover 0.6% to 0.65% of the sample.

The sample originates from a study of cytomegalovirus exposure and HLA in healthy donors (dated by TCRdb to about 2017). With respect to the entire study: According to an earlier analysis of a few hundred of the donors, about 179 million T cells yielded some 120 million unique TCR beta sequences and around 280 Gb of sequence data. Typing coverage varied by locus: 629-630 donors for A, B, C, DRB1 and DQB1; more than 500 for DQA1; nearly 610 for DPA1; more than 450 for DPB1. All discovery cohort repertoires had been generated on a single sequencing platform. The study aimed to test whether cataloging public T cell receptors could reveal signatures of past pathogen exposure. Donor age, sex, ethnicity and CMV serostatus were collected together with the repertoire data. About 280 gigabases of sequencing data and 70 million to 95 million unique TCR sequences made up an early release that covered approximately 700 HLA-typed donors. The later analysis used no new phenotypic data to find candidate immune exposures, relying instead on TCR beta sequences and their occurrence across donors. An earlier analysis of around 580 of the donors used high-throughput TCR beta sequencing to judge whether each TCR beta V gene segment behaved as functional or pseudogenic. To predict cytomegalovirus infection status, the study combined high-throughput TCR immunosequencing, statistical association of individual TCRs with disease status, and machine learning. A separate validation cohort of over a hundred different subjects was used in addition to the roughly 700-subject first cohort. The genetic ancestry cluster associated with self-reported Caucasian donors included 70% to 85% of the roughly 410 genotyped donors. To study patterns of TCR occurrence, a later analysis re-analyzed previously published TCR beta repertoires from 666 donors and added high-resolution HLA genotyping. Several DR-DQ haplotypes were treated as single units for association and clustering because of strong linkage in the cohort. A later genetic analysis used genome-wide SNP genotypes for about 60% of the roughly 670 donors, treating that subset as a discovery cohort. HLA typing included class I and class II loci at four-digit resolution. The study profiled the T cell repertoires of 500 to 800 subjects by immunosequencing and related them to cytomegalovirus serostatus. Among about 370 genotyped donors of the cohort, an average of roughly 230,000 unique TCR beta nucleotide sequences was sequenced per donor, of which 15% to 20% were non-productive.

Results the study describes overall, beyond this receptor: A total of 164 TCR beta chains were listed by the study as associated with cytomegalovirus. The cohort was sequenced for TCR beta chains only, and without alpha or paired-chain data the features that could be detected were limited. Most TCR sequences were seen in very few donors, while some public TCRs were found in many individuals. Because counts were too low, seventeen rarely observed V segments, including chromosome 9 orphons, were left out of the earlier analysis of 587 of the donors. A further reported finding was that TCR beta sequences accurately predicted the HLA-A and HLA-B alleles for most subjects in the first cohort. An earlier analysis of approximately 540 of the donors showed that most TCR beta V segments appeared in productive rearrangements either about 87% or about 30% of the time, which broadly matched IMGT annotations. In vitro tests confirmed that a few of the cytomegalovirus-associated TCR beta chains recognize cytomegalovirus antigens. The classifier was reported to diagnose cytomegalovirus status with high specificity and sensitivity in both the original and validation cohorts. Because the 87-base-pair reads could not distinguish some IMGT-functional V segments, including TRBV6-2 and TRBV6-3, those segments were excluded. Several of the top co-occurrence clusters appeared to be linked to parvovirus B19, influenza, CMV and Epstein-Barr virus, according to a later analysis. Immune exposure information for the cohort was limited to CMV serostatus. A later analysis associated roughly 17,000 TCR beta sequences with specific HLA alleles at a false discovery rate of 0.05. When HLA alleles, especially DR and DQ, strongly co-occurred, TCR associations were difficult to assign to individual alleles. Roughly uniform sequencing depth across donors was assumed in presence/absence analyses, although this assumption may not hold. A later genetic analysis associated a missense DCLRE1C variant with V-gene and J-gene trimming of TCR beta chains, and an independent cohort replicated the association. It was suggested by the authors that the approach could potentially be generalized to other disease states and immunological phenotypes. The sequencing pipeline was judged likely to have produced a cluster of highly shared sequence variants as a technical artifact. Compared with equally common non-associated chains, HLA-associated TCR beta chains in a later analysis were more clonally expanded and had lower generation probabilities. Because HLA typing was unavailable for some donors at each locus, only the typed subset was used in association tests. In a later genetic analysis, fewer N-insertions in productive TCRs were reported among donors in an Asian-associated ancestry cluster than the roughly 700-donor mean. A later analysis found that most CMV-associated TCR beta chains appeared HLA-restricted, with HLA associations seemingly driven largely by CMV exposure. In a later analysis, TCR association rates were found to vary across HLA loci, with the most associated TCRs seen for DRB1 alleles and the fewest for HLA-C alleles. Linkage disequilibrium might explain the correlated functional status among segregating V segments, but an unknown experimental factor could not be excluded.

The cohort comprised several hundred healthy bone marrow donors. At the time of sampling, all cohort members were nominally healthy, though unrecorded immune exposures were likely present. The donor was CMV seronegative and belonged to the group of roughly 330 seronegative cohort members. A peripheral blood sample was collected from each donor, and TCR beta sequencing was performed on peripheral blood mononuclear cells. Genomic DNA was extracted from the blood cell samples with the Qiagen DNeasy Blood Extraction Kit. Inclusive of the bounding cysteine and phenylalanine, the CDR3 is 14 residues long. This entry keeps only the CDR3 DNA: 42 bases, framed from base 1. V is trimmed back by 6 bases and J by 3 bases, and the junction contains 5 bases that no gene match accounts for. According to the germline V gene (reference sequence), CDR1 reads SGHNT and CDR2 reads YYREEE.

This clonotype originated in a man aged 18 to 29 in good health and CMV-seronegative. The rearrangement joined TRBV5-4 to TRBJ2-5; 10 central nucleotides agree with TRBD1. What was sequenced was PBMCs. The sequenced DNA: TGTGCCAGCAAGAGAGGGACAGGGGAAGAGACCCAGTACTTC. The translation is CASKRGTGEETQYF.